This entry lists 31 T cell receptor beta chains sequenced from one sample in a study of long-term antiretroviral therapy in people with HIV. The authors ran the immunoSEQ assay, v3.0, at survey level. Produced via immunoSEQ multiplex PCR; TCRdb's table is partial and in-frame only. The sample yields 40,000 or so clones, roughly four fifths seen once. Here the sequenced sample was unsorted PBMCs, taken 0.3 years after starting antiretroviral therapy. The receptors derive from a man in his late teens or twenties with HIV.

This clone has only one observation. The chain uses TRBV5-6 and TRBJ2-5, with D possibly being TRBD1 (5 bases). This CDR3 region has 14 residues. The V gene's germline CDR1 is SGHDT and CDR2 YYEEEE. Deletions cut 2 bases from V and 1 base from J, with 9 bases between. The CDR3 loop reads CASSFPTAQETQYF. The CDR3 DNA sequence: TGTGCCAGCAGCTTCCCGACAGCCCAAGAGACCCAGTACTTC. The full variable domain, its missing parts supplied by reference TRBV5-6 and TRBJ2-5, is DAGVTQSPTHLIKTRGQQVTLRCSPKSGHDTVSWYQQALGQGPQFIFQYYEEEERQRGNFPDRFSGHQFPNYSSELNVNALLLGDSALYLCASSFPTAQETQYFGPGTRLLVL.

The chain links TRBV6-1 to TRBJ2-5; D is tentatively TRBD1 or TRBD2 (5 bases each). This CDR3 region has 15 residues. Per the germline V gene, CDR1 is MNHNS and CDR2 is SASEGT. V was cut by 4 bases and J by 5 bases, with 17 bases left in between. CDR3 sequence (DNA): TGTGCCAGCAGTGTTGGGACGGGGAATGGCGAGACCCAGTACTTC. Amino acid sequence: CASSVGTGNGETQYF.

The gene calls are TRBV19 and TRBJ2-7, with 7 bases fitting TRBD1. V lost 4 bases to trimming and J lost 2 bases; unmatched junction nucleotides: 11. The germline V gene encodes CDR1 LNHDA and CDR2 SQIVND (reference sequence). This CDR3 has 16 amino acids. The CDR3 DNA reads as TGTGCCAGTAGTACCAAGGGACAGCCGCCTACCTACGAGCAGTACTTC. Its translation: CASSTKGQPPTYEQYF.

This clone was found once. This sequence joins TRBV6-1 and TRBJ1-1; TRBD1 agrees at 8 bases. Germline trimming cut 5 bases from V and 1 base from J; bases unmatched to any gene: 3. The CDR3 is 14 amino acids. From germline, CDR1 is MNHNS and CDR2 SASEGT. The CDR3: CASSRTGSNTEAFF. DNA for the CDR3: TGTGCCAGCAGTCGGACAGGGTCGAACACTGAAGCTTTCTTT.

This rearrangement joins TRBV6-5 to TRBJ1-5; D uncertain. Germline lookup yields CDR1 MNHEY and CDR2 SVGAGI. The V gene lost 0 bases and the J gene lost 2 bases, with 8 bases spanning the gap. This CDR3 is built from 15 residues. The CDR3 loop reads CASSYSTDGNQPQHF. DNA for the CDR3: TGTGCCAGCAGTTACTCGACGGACGGCAATCAGCCCCAGCATTTT.

For this clone: One junction end does not reproduce the germline sequence, and a read error may be involved. This rearrangement joins TRBV7-9 to TRBJ2-5; D may correspond to TRBD1 or TRBD2 (7 bases each). The CDR3 is made up of 14 amino acids. Germline values: CDR1 SEHNR, CDR2 FQNEAQ (reference sequence). CDR3 DNA: TGTGCCAGCAGCGTTTTCGGTAGGGGGCGCGCGGGAGACTTC. Its translation: CASSVFGRGRAGDF. Complete variable domain (other parts from reference TRBV7-9 and TRBJ2-5): DTGVSQNPRHKITKRGQNVTFRCDPISEHNRLYWYRQTLGQGPEFLTYFQNEAQLEKSRLLSDRFSAERPKGSFSTLEIQRTEQGDSAMYLCASSVFGRGRAGDFGPGTRLLVL.

The rearrangement joins TRBV4-3 to TRBJ1-2; 11 nucleotides line up with TRBD1. This CDR3 region has 17 residues. V trimming: 0 bases; J trimming: 8 bases; junction bases outside the gene matches: 11. Germline V gene data show CDR1 as LGHNA and CDR2 as YSLEER. The CDR3 spells CASSQDPSWTGGAGYTF. In DNA form, the CDR3 reads TGCGCCAGCAGCCAAGATCCCTCTTGGACAGGGGGCGCAGGCTACACCTTC.

This clone was found a few times. V is TRBV2 and J is TRBJ2-2; D call uncertain. The CDR3 contains 15 residues. Trimming cost V 6 bases and J 2 bases, with 13 bases left between them. Germline V gene data show CDR1 as SNHLY and CDR2 as FYNNEI. CDR3 DNA: TGTGCCAGCAGCAAAACAGTTGTAAACACCGGGGAGCTGTTTTTT. Residues: CASSKTVVNTGELFF.

The chain recombines TRBV19 with TRBJ2-1; 7 bases are shared with TRBD2. J gave up 2 bases and V 4 bases, and 5 bases lay outside the gene matches. Germline assignment: CDR1 LNHDA and CDR2 SQIVND (reference sequence). This CDR3 has 15 amino acids. DNA of the CDR3: TGTGCCAGTAGTACTCAGCGGGAAACCTACAATGAGCAGTTCTTC. Its translation is CASSTQRETYNEQFF.

The chain combines TRBV29-1 with TRBJ1-1; possibly TRBD1 for D (5 bases). CDR1 is SQVTM, CDR2 ANQGSEA, per germline. The CDR3 has 13 residues. With 6 bases removed from V and 3 bases from J, the gap between germline ends came to 14 bases. In DNA, the CDR3 is TGCAGCGTCTCCATCAGGGCGGACACTGAAGCTTTCTTT. It is translated as CSVSIRADTEAFF.

The chain links TRBV18 to TRBJ2-3; 9 nucleotides align to TRBD1. CDR1 and CDR2 (germline): KGHSH, LQKENI. CDR3 length: 17 residues. The trim removed 5 bases at V and 6 bases at J, leaving 15 bases unmatched. CDR3 DNA: TGTGCCAGCTCATCCATGGACAGGGGTTTATTGTGGGATACGCAGTATTTT. It encodes CASSSMDRGLLWDTQYF.

The chain links TRBV6-5 to TRBJ1-1; perhaps TRBD1 as D (5 bases). This CDR3 has 13 residues. CDR1 MNHEY and CDR2 SVGAGI come from the germline V gene. Between the trimmed V and J ends, which lost 2 bases and 4 bases, there was a span of 8 bases. CDR3 DNA: TGTGCCAGCAGTTACAGACAGAGCACTGAAGCTTTCTTT. This codes for CASSYRQSTEAFF.

V is TRBV21-1 and J is TRBJ1-3; the table calls TRBD1, which could not be checked here. TRBV21-1 is assigned pseudogene status. This CDR3 spans 23 amino acids. CDR3 in DNA: TGTGCCAGCAGCAAAGACCCCCATCCTTGTGTCGGCAGGGGGCTCAACTCTGGAAACACCATATATTTT. Translation: CASSKDPHPCVGRGLNSGNTIYF.

The V and J genes are TRBV29-1 and TRBJ2-2; no firm D call. Germline CDR1 is SQVTM and CDR2 is ANQGSEA. V shed 5 bases and J shed 6 bases, with 7 bases lying between them. The CDR3 has 11 amino acids. In DNA form, the CDR3 reads TGCAGCGTTTGGAGTTCCGGGGAGCTGTTTTTT. It translates to CSVWSSGELFF.

The rearrangement joins TRBV6-6 to TRBJ1-1; possibly TRBD1 for D (6 bases). Germline CDR1 reads MNHNY; CDR2 reads SVGAGI (reference sequence). The CDR3 is 14 residues long. Trimming left V 7 bases short and J 0 bases short, with 12 bases between. CDR3 coding DNA: TGTGCCAGCAAAGGGGGACGGATGAACACTGAAGCTTTCTTT. It encodes CASKGGRMNTEAFF.

The chain has TRBV15 and TRBJ2-1, with unresolved D. Germline-derived CDR1 and CDR2 are LNHNV and YYDKDF (reference sequence). V gave up 1 base and J gave up 10 bases, with 26 bases separating them. CDR3 length equals 18 residues. Written as DNA, the CDR3 is TGTGCCACCAGCAGAGGTCGGATCGGGCCGTACGTCGAGTACGAGCAGTTCTTC. Its protein is CATSRGRIGPYVEYEQFF.

The chain links TRBV19 to TRBJ1-5; D call uncertain. V shed 1 base and J shed 0 bases, with 7 bases lying between them. The germline V gene encodes CDR1 LNHDA and CDR2 SQIVND (reference sequence). The CDR3 covers 15 residues. The CDR3 is CASSIARVSNQPQHF. The DNA of the CDR3 is TGTGCCAGTAGTATAGCACGGGTTAGCAATCAGCCCCAGCATTTT.

This clone occurred a few times. The chain joins TRBV27 to TRBJ1-2; the D gene is possibly TRBD1 (5 bases). V lost 1 base and J 3 bases, leaving 12 bases between the germline ends. This CDR3 contains 15 residues. Looked up from germline, CDR1 is MNHEY and CDR2 is SMNVEV (reference sequence). The DNA for the CDR3 is TGTGCCAGCAGTTTATTGTTTGGGGACCACTATGGCTACACCTTC. This gives the protein CASSLLFGDHYGYTF.

The V call is TRBV4-1, the J call TRBJ2-7; D might be TRBD1 or TRBD2, each matching 5 bases. The germline V gene has CDR1 MGHRA and CDR2 YSYEKL. This CDR3 region has 14 residues. The V and J ends lost 1 base and 6 bases respectively, with 13 bases between them. The CDR3 nucleotides read TGCGCCAGCAGCCAAGCCCCGCCGGGACCCGAGCAGTACTTC. Amino acid sequence: CASSQAPPGPEQYF.

V and J are TRBV4-3 and TRBJ1-3; D remains ambiguous. V was cut by 3 bases and J by 7 bases, with 10 bases left in between. Germline CDR1 is LGHNA and CDR2 is YSLEER. This CDR3 has 13 residues. Here the CDR3 reads CASSQETRNTIYF. The CDR3 DNA reads as TGCGCCAGCAGCCAGGAGACGAGGAACACCATATATTTT.

The chain combines TRBV30 with TRBJ2-6; D is unclear. Germline V gene sequence: CDR1 GTSNPN, CDR2 SVGIG (reference sequence). The CDR3 has 14 residues. Trimming cost V 5 bases and J 0 bases, with 8 bases left between them. CDR3 residues: CAWDSGSGANVLTF. The CDR3 coding sequence is TGTGCCTGGGATTCGGGCTCTGGGGCCAACGTCCTGACTTTC. Drawing the rest from reference TRBV30 and TRBJ2-6, the complete variable domain is SQTIHQWPATLVQPVGSPLSLECTVEGTSNPNLYWYRQAAGRGLQLLFYSVGIGQISSEVPQNLSASRPQDRQFILSSKKLLLSDSGFYLCAWDSGSGANVLTFGAGSRLTVL.

This clone was seen a few times. The V call is TRBV10-3, the J call TRBJ2-7, with 8 positions matching TRBD1. Germline-derived CDR1 and CDR2 are ENHRY and SYGVKD. The CDR3 spans 14 residues. Trimming at V came to 11 bases and at J to 1 base, leaving 10 bases not matched to a gene. CDR3 sequence reads: CAAQRTGMSYEQYF. The CDR3 DNA sequence: TGTGCCGCTCAGCGGACAGGGATGTCCTACGAGCAGTACTTC.

CDR3 protein: CASSAASGTGELFF. In DNA form, the CDR3 reads TGTGCCAGCAGCGCCGCTTCGGGGACCGGGGAGCTGTTTTTT. The chain uses TRBV9 and TRBJ2-2; D is perhaps TRBD2 (5 bases). The CDR3 loop spans 14 amino acids. Trimming took 3 bases from V and 5 from J, leaving 11 bases between them. Germline values: CDR1 SGDLS, CDR2 YYNGEE. The variable domain in full, completed from reference TRBV9 and TRBJ2-2, reads DSGVTQTPKHLITATGQRVTLRCSPRSGDLSVYWYQQSLDQGLQFLIQYYNGEERAKGNILERFSAQQFPDLHSELNLSSLELGDSALYFCASSAASGTGELFFGEGSRLTVL.

The rearrangement joins TRBV5-6 to TRBJ2-2, with D possibly TRBD2 on 6 matching bases. The CDR3 contains 18 residues. Germline V CDR1 and CDR2: SGHDT, YYEEEE. The ends were cut back, 3 bases at V and 4 bases at J, with 22 bases in the middle. CDR3 nucleotide sequence: TGTGCCAGCAGCTCCGCTACCTCCTCCGGGAGTCGCACCGGGGAGCTGTTTTTT. Protein product: CASSSATSSGSRTGELFF.

The genes are TRBV7-9 and TRBJ1-1, with 9 bases aligning to TRBD1. Per germline, CDR1 SEHNR and CDR2 FQNEAQ (reference sequence). There are 14 residues in the CDR3. V dropped 2 bases and J dropped 2; count of bases not matched to a gene: 0. This CDR3 is CASSLTGGNTEAFF. Here the CDR3 DNA reads TGTGCCAGCAGCTTAACAGGGGGCAACACTGAAGCTTTCTTT.

The gene calls are TRBV2 and TRBJ1-5; 12 positions match TRBD1. V shed 6 bases and J 2 bases; nucleotides not matched to a gene: 8. This CDR3 region has 17 residues. Per the germline V gene, CDR1 is SNHLY and CDR2 is FYNNEI. The CDR3 loop is CASSDGDRGPGNQPQHF. The CDR3 DNA follows: TGTGCCAGCAGCGATGGGGACAGGGGGCCTGGCAATCAGCCCCAGCATTTT.

This rearrangement joins TRBV27 to TRBJ2-5; TRBD2 matches at 8 bases. V trimming: 5 bases; J trimming: 4 bases; junction bases outside the gene matches: 6. The germline V gene has CDR1 MNHEY and CDR2 SMNVEV (reference sequence). There are 14 residues in the CDR3. The CDR3 DNA is TGTGCCAGCAGTCCGGGAGGGGGTCCAGAGACCCAGTACTTC. Amino acids: CASSPGGGPETQYF.

The gene calls are TRBV27 and TRBJ2-5; D not certain. CDR3 length equals 16 residues. V lost 0 bases to trimming and J lost 7 bases, with 18 bases between them. Germline V gene lookup returns CDR1 MNHEY and CDR2 SMNVEV (reference sequence). The CDR3 DNA sequence: TGTGCCAGCAGTTTATCGATTTCCCCAGCACCAGGGACCCAGTACTTC. The encoded protein is CASSLSISPAPGTQYF.

The gene calls are TRBV14 and TRBJ2-1; maybe TRBD2 (7 bases). V dropped 3 bases and J dropped 8 bases, with 23 bases sitting between them. The CDR3 spans 17 residues. Germline V gene lookup returns CDR1 SGHDN and CDR2 FVKESK. The CDR3 DNA reads as TGTGCCAGCAGCCATCTAGACGGGGGGCAATCCAGGGATGAGCAGTTCTTC. The encoded protein is CASSHLDGGQSRDEQFF.

This clone occurred a few times. This chain uses TRBV27 with TRBJ1-5; 10 bases map to TRBD1. J gave up 6 bases and V 6 bases, and 8 bases lay outside the gene matches. Germline V gene lookup returns CDR1 MNHEY and CDR2 SMNVEV (reference sequence). This CDR3 is 15 amino acids long. CDR3 nucleotides: TGTGCCAGCAGGTCAATCCGGGACAGGGGTCAGCCCCAGCATTTT. Protein product: CASRSIRDRGQPQHF.

This clone turned up a few times. This sequence joins TRBV7-3 and TRBJ2-3; TRBD2 is a possible D gene (6 bases). The CDR3 runs to 15 residues. V lost 1 base to trimming and J lost 3 bases, with 11 bases between them. CDR1 and CDR2 (germline): SGHTA, FQGTGA. CDR3 nucleotide sequence: TGTGCCAGCAGCTTAATGGGGGGTGGGACAGATACGCAGTATTTT. Encoded protein: CASSLMGGGTDTQYF.